This T cell receptor (beta chain) was sequenced during a study of T-cell reconstitution after alpha-beta-depleted transplantation in children. Whole-study findings and limits: When one year had passed after transplant, most T-cell counts and diversity came from newly produced T cells. Several hundred rapidly expanded clones from non-depleted graft cells reportedly supplied alpha-beta T cells about two months post-transplant. Several patients had high TCRbeta diversity at day 60; it came from surviving recipient T cells and thymic progenitors.

Construction of the TCRbeta library involved unique molecular identifiers. Using its own MiXCR run on the PCR reads, TCRdb lists one record per CDR3 protein. The data hold hundreds of thousands of distinct CDR3 sequences, with around 25% observed a single time. For this clonotype: Its antigen is currently unknown.

Trimming cost V 5 bases and J 0 bases, with 20 bases left between them. The CDR3 contains 18 residues. Per the germline V gene, CDR1 is SNHLY and CDR2 is FYNNEI. The receptor's source is a female patient aged 2-9 years who had a stem cell transplant for congenital amegakaryocytic thrombocytopenia, so the T cells may come from the graft donor. The chain is built from TRBV2 and TRBJ2-4; D is undetermined. The specimen comprised PBMCs, mostly from graft donor cells, sampled 360 days after TCRalphabeta/CD19-depleted stem cell transplant. CDR3 nucleotides: TGTGCCAGCAGTTTAAAATCCGGGCAGCTTGTAGCCAAAAACATTCAGTACTTC. Protein: CASSLKSGQLVAKNIQYF.